This is a list of T cell receptor beta chains from one sample in a study of T cell changes during pregnancy in multiple sclerosis. Profiling relied on immunoSEQ multiplex PCR, and the TCRdb table lists in-frame clones only, not all of them. The sample lists tens of thousands of clones; approximately 90% were seen once. Sequencing used CD4+ T cells from peripheral blood mononuclear cells, obtained in the second trimester of pregnancy. The receptors shown here come from a female donor with multiple sclerosis, enrolled in a pregnancy study. Each CDR3 is given without its conserved first and last residue. Each record gives: D gene, clone size, V gene, J gene, CDR3 protein. A D gene is named only where the DNA matches it firmly. Clone size appears in some rows only: once, few, many, or a class for an expanded clone.

>.|.|TRBV9|TRBJ2-1
ASSVGSMGAGEQF
>TRBD1|few|TRBV30|TRBJ1-5
AWSVTGQGANNQPQH
>TRBD2|.|TRBV9|TRBJ2-2
ASSVGGRAGTGELF
>.|.|TRBV6-6|TRBJ1-2
ASSPAGRKDGYT
>.|.|TRBV27|TRBJ2-5
ASSPGPRAQY
>.|once|TRBV29-1|TRBJ2-4
SVGGLRGKNIQY
>.|.|TRBV28|TRBJ2-1
ASSFQASAYNEQF
>TRBD2|.|TRBV9|TRBJ2-1
ASGELAFSYEQF
>.|.|TRBV28|TRBJ2-2
ASSFGKNTGELF
>TRBD1|.|TRBV7-9|TRBJ1-1
AVETGKFTEAF